This T cell receptor (beta chain) was recorded in a study of T cell changes during pregnancy in multiple sclerosis. Assay: immunoSEQ multiplex PCR; the TCRdb copy retains only in-frame clones and omits some. Of fewer than 70,000 clones detected, around nine tenths appear once; the ten largest clones hold approximately 5%. CDR3 length: 15 residues. CDR1 is LNHNV and CDR2 is YYDKDF in the germline V gene (reference sequence). Trimming stripped 0 bases from V and 1 base from J, with 9 bases between. J is TRBJ1-1 and V is TRBV15; D not certain. This TCR was sampled from a human donor whose cells served as feeder cells for cultures in a pregnancy study. Specimen: peripheral blood from another person, used as feeder cells. The CDR3: CATSRERFTNTEAFF. The CDR3 DNA reads TGTGCCACCAGCAGAGAGAGGTTCACGAACACTGAAGCTTTCTTT.